The 23 T cell receptor beta chains given below trace back to one sample, sequenced in a study of cytomegalovirus exposure and HLA in healthy donors. 60 Vbeta and 13 Jbeta primers were used in PCR. Generated by immunoSEQ multiplex PCR, the TCRdb table keeps only in-frame clones and is missing some. The sample yields some 130,000 clones, about 80% seen once. Material: PBMCs. The receptors shown here come from a male donor in good health and CMV-seronegative.

V gene TRBV7-2 combines with J gene TRBJ1-6; 7 bases are a match to TRBD1. There are 15 residues in the CDR3. The V and J ends lost 2 bases and 10 bases, in that order; junction bases with no gene match: 8. Germline V gives CDR1 SGHTA, CDR2 FQGNSA. CDR3 DNA sequence: TGTGCCAGCAGCTTAAGATGGGACAGCAGCTCACCCCTCCACTTT. Translating it yields CASSLRWDSSSPLHF.

This clone appeared a few times. The chain combines TRBV7-2 with TRBJ1-1; TRBD1 matches at 9 bases. Per germline, CDR1 SGHTA and CDR2 FQGNSA. The length of the CDR3 is 15 residues. V gave up 6 bases and J gave up 4 bases; unmatched junction bases: 9. CDR3 bases: TGTGCCAGCAGGGCCGGGACAGGGCGTATCACTGAAGCTTTCTTT. Protein: CASRAGTGRITEAFF. The whole variable domain, remainder taken from reference TRBV7-2 and TRBJ1-1, is GAGVSQSPSNKVTEKGKDVELRCDPISGHTALYWYRQSLGQGLEFLIYFQGNSAPDKSGLPSDRFSAERTGGSVSTLTIQRTQQEDSAVYLCASRAGTGRITEAFFGQGTRLTVV.

The chain has TRBV7-9 and TRBJ2-2; perhaps TRBD2 as D (5 bases). The germline V gene encodes CDR1 SEHNR and CDR2 FQNEAQ (reference sequence). V lost 6 bases, J lost 7 bases, and 12 bases lay in between. This CDR3 is built from 13 residues. The CDR3 bases are TGTGCCAGCAGGGAACTCGGGAACGGGGAGCTGTTTTTT. It translates to CASRELGNGELFF.

V gene TRBV13 combines with J gene TRBJ2-1; TRBD2 matches at 13 bases. The CDR3 length is 18 residues. CDR1 is PRHDT, CDR2 FYEKMQ, per germline (reference sequence). The ends lost 0 bases at V and 0 bases at J; junction bases unmatched: 2. CDR3 residues: CASSLGGLAGNSYNEQFF. In nucleotides, the CDR3 is TGTGCCAGCAGCTTAGGGGGACTAGCGGGAAACTCCTACAATGAGCAGTTCTTC.

The gene calls are TRBV13 and TRBJ1-1, with D possibly TRBD1 on 6 matching bases. Germline CDR1 PRHDT, CDR2 FYEKMQ (reference sequence). The V end was cut by 1 base, the J end by 6 bases, with 21 bases between. This CDR3 is 17 amino acids long. DNA for the CDR3: TGTGCCAGCAGCTTAGAAGGGGGGAGGGTCGGAACTGCTGAAGCTTTCTTT. It translates to CASSLEGGRVGTAEAFF.

Of note for this clone: Germline is not matched at one junction end, which may reflect a read error. The V and J genes are TRBV28 and TRBJ1-1; D not certain. Germline-derived CDR1 and CDR2 are MDHEN and SYDVKM. The CDR3 length is 14 residues. CDR3 in amino acids: CASRRHTTNAEAFF. CDR3 DNA sequence: TGTGCCAGCAGACGACATACCACGAACGCTGAAGCTTTCTTT.

The V and J genes are TRBV11-2 and TRBJ2-1, with 7 bases aligning to TRBD2. Per germline, CDR1 SGHAT and CDR2 FQNNGV. The CDR3 sequence is 15 residues long. The J segment lost 8 bases and the V segment lost 3 bases, leaving 10 bases of the junction unmatched. CDR3 DNA: TGTGCCAGCAGCTTGAATGCGGGAGTTAGGGATGAGCAGTTCTTC. Amino acids: CASSLNAGVRDEQFF.

This CDR3 is CASKKIQEYNEQFF. The CDR3 coding sequence is TGCGCCAGCAAGAAGATTCAGGAATACAATGAGCAGTTCTTC. The rearrangement uses TRBV10-2 and TRBJ2-1; no clear D. CDR1 and CDR2 (germline): WSHSY, SAAADI. The CDR3 contains 14 residues. V was shortened by 7 bases and J by 4 bases, with 14 bases between the two germline ends.

This clone was found a few times. In DNA form, the CDR3 reads TGTGCCACCAGCAGAGATTCAGGGGCTGGAAACACCATATATTTT. It translates to CATSRDSGAGNTIYF. The chain uses TRBV15 and TRBJ1-3, with D perhaps matching TRBD1 (6 bases). V was clipped by 0 bases and J by 2 bases, with 8 bases between them. The germline V gene encodes CDR1 LNHNV and CDR2 YYDKDF (reference sequence). The CDR3 has 15 residues.

The rearrangement uses TRBV28 and TRBJ1-1, with a possible D match to TRBD1 (5 bases). Trimming pared 0 bases from V and 4 bases from J, leaving 18 bases between. Germline V gives CDR1 MDHEN, CDR2 SYDVKM. The CDR3 totals 17 residues. The CDR3 is CASSLWGQRRYGTEAFF. The CDR3 coding sequence is TGTGCCAGCAGTTTATGGGGGCAGCGACGGTACGGCACTGAAGCTTTCTTT.

This clone appeared a few times. The chain couples TRBV28 to TRBJ1-4, with D unresolved. The germline V and J ends were trimmed by 4 bases and 10 bases, with 16 bases remaining between them. The CDR3 length is 14 residues. Germline CDR1 MDHEN, CDR2 SYDVKM. This CDR3 reads CASSSAGWDGKLFF. CDR3 coding DNA: TGTGCCAGCAGTTCAGCGGGGTGGGATGGAAAACTGTTTTTT.

The chain carries TRBV30 and TRBJ2-7; D is possibly TRBD1 (6 bases). Germline V gene lookup returns CDR1 GTSNPN and CDR2 SVGIG (reference sequence). V shed 2 bases and J shed 6 bases, with 11 bases lying between them. There are 12 residues in the CDR3. In DNA form, the CDR3 reads TGTGCCTGGAGTACAGGGTTAACCGAGCAGTACTTC. Protein: CAWSTGLTEQYF.

This clone was picked up a small number of times. The chain employs TRBV25-1 and TRBJ1-1; D may be TRBD1 (6 bases). The CDR3 extends over 14 amino acids. Germline V gene lookup returns CDR1 MGHDK and CDR2 SYGVNS. V was pared by 6 bases and J by 0 bases, with 11 bases between. The CDR3 DNA is TGTGCCAGCAGGGGGACAACCATGAACACTGAAGCTTTCTTT. Protein product: CASRGTTMNTEAFF.

This chain's CDR3 is CSAAGARGTNEKLFF. The CDR3 DNA is TGCAGCGCCGCAGGGGCCCGAGGAACTAATGAAAAACTGTTTTTT. V gene TRBV29-1 combines with J gene TRBJ1-4; a weak D match, TRBD1 (6 bases). Germline V gives CDR1 SQVTM, CDR2 ANQGSEA. CDR3 length: 15 residues. V shed 7 bases and J shed 1 base, with 16 bases lying between them. The whole variable domain, filled in from reference TRBV29-1 and TRBJ1-4, reads SAVISQKPSRDICQRGTSLTIQCQVDSQVTMMFWYRQQPGQSLTLIATANQGSEATYESGFVIDKFPISRPNLTFSTLTVSNMSPEDSSIYLCSAAGARGTNEKLFFGSGTQLSVL.

This clone has a handful of counts. The chain combines TRBV28 with TRBJ1-5; 8 bases map to TRBD1. CDR3 length equals 15 residues. The germline V gene has CDR1 MDHEN and CDR2 SYDVKM. The ends lost 4 bases at V and 3 bases at J; junction bases unmatched: 5. The CDR3 region has the DNA TGTGCCAGCAGTTCCCAGGGGGCGAACAATCAGCCCCAGCATTTT. It codes for CASSSQGANNQPQHF.

This clone was found a few times. The V gene is TRBV5-4, the J gene TRBJ2-1, with 8 bases lining up with TRBD1. The V and J ends lost 4 bases and 2 bases, in that order; junction bases with no gene match: 5. The V gene's germline CDR1 is SGHNT and CDR2 YYREEE (reference sequence). This CDR3 contains 15 residues. This chain's CDR3 is CASSEGQVTYNEQFF. The CDR3 nucleotides are TGTGCCAGCAGCGAGGGACAGGTGACCTACAATGAGCAGTTCTTC.

V and J are TRBV7-2 and TRBJ2-2; 9 nucleotides agree with TRBD2. The CDR3 has 15 amino acids. V lost 4 bases to trimming and J lost 7 bases; unmatched junction nucleotides: 7. Per germline, CDR1 SGHTA and CDR2 FQGNSA. CDR3 nucleotide sequence: TGTGCCAGCAGCTACCAGCGGGGGGCCGGCGGGGAGCTGTTTTTT. Its translation is CASSYQRGAGGELFF.

The chain combines TRBV28 with TRBJ1-6, with D perhaps matching TRBD1 (6 bases). This CDR3 has 19 residues. V lost 5 bases, J lost 7 bases, and 27 bases lay in between. The germline V gene has CDR1 MDHEN and CDR2 SYDVKM. Here the CDR3 reads CASSPLQGSGGRLNSPLHF. CDR3 sequence (DNA): TGTGCCAGCAGTCCTCTACAGGGTTCTGGGGGCAGGCTGAATTCACCCCTCCACTTT.

This chain links TRBV6-1 with TRBJ1-5; 9 nucleotides line up with TRBD1. V trimming: 6 bases; J trimming: 4 bases; junction bases outside the gene matches: 4. CDR3 length: 14 amino acids. The germline V gene encodes CDR1 MNHNS and CDR2 SASEGT. The CDR3 spells CASRGTGRNQPQHF. As DNA, the CDR3 is TGTGCCAGCAGGGGGACAGGGAGGAATCAGCCCCAGCATTTT.

The genes are TRBV2 and TRBJ1-1; unclear D gene. The V end lost 4 bases, the J end lost 2 bases, and 8 bases lay between the germline ends. Germline CDR1 reads SNHLY; CDR2 reads FYNNEI. The CDR3 is made up of 13 amino acids. CDR3 bases: TGTGCCAGCAGTGGCCAGTTAAACACTGAAGCTTTCTTT. It yields the protein CASSGQLNTEAFF.

The chain has TRBV6-5 and TRBJ2-7; TRBD1 is a possible D gene (6 bases). Germline V gene sequence: CDR1 MNHEY, CDR2 SVGAGI. There are 13 residues in the CDR3. Trimming removed 2 bases at V and 2 bases at J, with 7 bases between. The CDR3 bases are TGTGCCAGCAGTTACCGGGACACCTACGAGCAGTACTTC. It specifies CASSYRDTYEQYF.

The chain joins TRBV6-1 to TRBJ1-4; tentative D call: TRBD1 (5 bases). Germline values: CDR1 MNHNS, CDR2 SASEGT. This CDR3 spans 15 amino acids. Trimming stripped 0 bases from V and 7 bases from J, with 12 bases between. CDR3 region: CASSEAGGSVEKLFF. The CDR3 coding sequence is TGTGCCAGCAGTGAAGCGGGGGGGAGTGTTGAAAAACTGTTTTTT.

V and J are TRBV11-3 and TRBJ2-3, with TRBD2 identical over 7 bases. This CDR3 has 13 residues. CDR1 SGHNT and CDR2 YENEEA come from the germline V gene. After removal of 8 bases from V and 2 bases from J, the junction contained 4 bases not matched to a gene. The CDR3 nucleotides read TGTGCCAGCGGGGGGGAAAACACAGATACGCAGTATTTT. Protein sequence: CASGGENTDTQYF.